Here is one T cell receptor (beta chain) with its context. Germline V CDR1 and CDR2: KGHSH, LQKENI. Trimming removed 5 bases from V and 6 bases from J; junction bases left unmatched: 0. CDR3 length: 12 amino acids. The data originate from a study of blood T cell repertoires in COVID-19. Background on the study: The United States, Italy and Spain provided the acute and convalescent COVID-19 samples. T cells, B-cell-depleted T cells, or PBMCs provided the cDNA or gDNA that served as material.

Only in-frame clones appear in the TCRdb table, and some are missing; sequencing was by immunoSEQ multiplex PCR. The sample has around 68,000 clones, 75% to 90% seen once; the top ten hold approximately 2.9%. V gene TRBV18 combines with J gene TRBJ2-2, with 7 positions matching TRBD1. The receptor comes from a man in his forties or fifties with acute or convalescent COVID-19. Material: peripheral blood. CDR3 region: CASSTGAGELFF. CDR3 coding DNA: TGTGCCAGCTCAACAGGGGCCGGGGAGCTGTTTTTT.